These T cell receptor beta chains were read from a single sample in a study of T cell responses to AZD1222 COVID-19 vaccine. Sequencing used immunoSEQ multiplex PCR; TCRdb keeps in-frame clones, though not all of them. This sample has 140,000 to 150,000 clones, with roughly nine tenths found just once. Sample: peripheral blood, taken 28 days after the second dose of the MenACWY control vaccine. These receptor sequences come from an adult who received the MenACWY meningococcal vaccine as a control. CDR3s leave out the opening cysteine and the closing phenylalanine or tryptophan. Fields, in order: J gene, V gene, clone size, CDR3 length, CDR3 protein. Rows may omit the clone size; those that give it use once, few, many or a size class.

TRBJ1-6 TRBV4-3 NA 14 ASSQAGTLGDSPLH
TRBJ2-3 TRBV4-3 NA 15 ASSQDLAGGPTDTQY
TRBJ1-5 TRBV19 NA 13 ASSIGRESNQPQH
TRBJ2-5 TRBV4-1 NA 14 ASSQVESGRQETQY
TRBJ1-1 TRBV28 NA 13 ASSLVWTGGTEAF
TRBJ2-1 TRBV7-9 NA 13 ASSPRGGSYNEQF
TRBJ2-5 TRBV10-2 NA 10 ASSEVGETQY
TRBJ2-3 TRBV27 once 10 ASSNSGPTQY
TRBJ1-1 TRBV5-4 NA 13 ATSANIRRDTEAF
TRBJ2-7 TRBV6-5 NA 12 ASSGLAGANEQY
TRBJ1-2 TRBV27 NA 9 ASSQGSGYT
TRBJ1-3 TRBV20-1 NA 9 SAPAGNTIY
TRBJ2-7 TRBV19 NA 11 ASSHTQGYEQY
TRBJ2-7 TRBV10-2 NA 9 ASSADYEQY
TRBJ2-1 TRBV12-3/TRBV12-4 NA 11 ASSLIGGHEQF
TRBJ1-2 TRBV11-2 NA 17 ASSLGTAFDRVRDYGYT
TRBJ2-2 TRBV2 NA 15 ASSPTSGGAYTGELF
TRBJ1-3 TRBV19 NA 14 ASSVTRTSSGNTIY
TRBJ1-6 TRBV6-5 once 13 ASRQGPLYNSPLH
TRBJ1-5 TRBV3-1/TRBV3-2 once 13 ASSQGKGPRWPQH
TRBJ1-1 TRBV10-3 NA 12 AISESRGSGTAF
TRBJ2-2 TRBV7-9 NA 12 ASSIGLVSGELF
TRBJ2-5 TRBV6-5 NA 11 ASRTGGAETQY
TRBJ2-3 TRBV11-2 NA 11 ASRKQGKDTQY
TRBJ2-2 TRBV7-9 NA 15 ASSLRLAGEDPGELF
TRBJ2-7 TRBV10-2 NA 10 ASSEAWGEQY
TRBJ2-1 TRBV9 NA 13 ASSSTGTVYNEQF
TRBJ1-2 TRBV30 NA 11 AWSATGVYGYT
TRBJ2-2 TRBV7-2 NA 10 ASRGGSGELF
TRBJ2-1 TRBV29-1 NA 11 GRRIRRPNEQF
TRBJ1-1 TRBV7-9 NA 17 ASSLAIEGLGQVNTEAF
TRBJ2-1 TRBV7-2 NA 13 ASSLDSGSRDEQF
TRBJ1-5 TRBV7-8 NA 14 ASSLARGNSNQPQH
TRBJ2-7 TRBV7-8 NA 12 ASSPRGTVGEQY
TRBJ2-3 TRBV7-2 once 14 ASSTGLAGSTDTQY
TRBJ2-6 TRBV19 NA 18 ASSIVGPRNRATGANVLT
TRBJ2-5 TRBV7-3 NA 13 ASSRGAGFQETQY
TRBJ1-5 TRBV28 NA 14 ASSRGTAPRDQPQH
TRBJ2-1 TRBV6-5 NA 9 ASSYLGEQF
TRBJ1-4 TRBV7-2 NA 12 ASSPTGRDEKLF
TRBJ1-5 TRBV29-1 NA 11 SVAGGSNQPQH
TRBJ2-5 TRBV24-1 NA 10 ATSGVQETQY
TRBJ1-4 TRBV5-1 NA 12 ASRGQGNNEKLF
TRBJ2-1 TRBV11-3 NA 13 ASSQGQGAFNEQF
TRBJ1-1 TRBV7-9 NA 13 ASSLSGTGNTEAF
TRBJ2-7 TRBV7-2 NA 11 ASSLGPSYEQY
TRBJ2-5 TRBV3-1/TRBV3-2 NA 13 ASSQGRTSDVTQY
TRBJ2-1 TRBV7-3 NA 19 ASSPRAGTSGIPLSPNEQF
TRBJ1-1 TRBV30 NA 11 AWSRQGGFEAF
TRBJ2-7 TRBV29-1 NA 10 RDRGLVDEQY
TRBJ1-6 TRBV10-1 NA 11 ASSESSNSPLH
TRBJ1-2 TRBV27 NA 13 ASSPVAGQEPGYT